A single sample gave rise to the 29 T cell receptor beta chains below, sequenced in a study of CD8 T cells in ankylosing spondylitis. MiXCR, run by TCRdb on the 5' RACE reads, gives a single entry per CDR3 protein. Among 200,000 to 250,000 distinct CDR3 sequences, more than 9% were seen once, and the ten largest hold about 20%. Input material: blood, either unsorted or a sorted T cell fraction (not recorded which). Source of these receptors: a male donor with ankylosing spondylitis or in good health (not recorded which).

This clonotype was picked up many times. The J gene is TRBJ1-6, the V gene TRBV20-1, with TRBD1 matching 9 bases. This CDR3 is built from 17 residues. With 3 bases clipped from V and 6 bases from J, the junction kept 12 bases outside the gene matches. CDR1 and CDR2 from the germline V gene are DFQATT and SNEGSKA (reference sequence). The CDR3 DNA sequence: TGCAGTGCTAGCGGCGGGACAGGGCGGGGGTTTAATTCACCCCTCCACTTT. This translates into CSASGGTGRGFNSPLHF.

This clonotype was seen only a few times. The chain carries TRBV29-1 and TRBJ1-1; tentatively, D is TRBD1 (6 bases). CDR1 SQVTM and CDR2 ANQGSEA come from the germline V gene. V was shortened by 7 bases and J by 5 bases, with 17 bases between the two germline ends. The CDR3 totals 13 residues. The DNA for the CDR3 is TGCAGCGCTTACACGGGGGGCGGGACTGAAGCTTTCTTT. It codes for CSAYTGGGTEAFF.

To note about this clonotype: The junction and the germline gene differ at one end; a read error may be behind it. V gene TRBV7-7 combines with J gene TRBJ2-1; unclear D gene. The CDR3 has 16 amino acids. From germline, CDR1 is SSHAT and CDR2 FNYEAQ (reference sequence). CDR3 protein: CASSSSTGSSYNEQFF. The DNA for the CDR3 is TGTGCTAGCAGCTCCTCAACCGGTAGCTCCTACAATGAGCAGTTCTTC.

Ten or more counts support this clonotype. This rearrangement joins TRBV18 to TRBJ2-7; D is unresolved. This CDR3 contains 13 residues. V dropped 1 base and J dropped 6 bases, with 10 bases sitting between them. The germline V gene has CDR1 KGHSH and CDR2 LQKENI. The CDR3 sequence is CASSPRDGGEQYF. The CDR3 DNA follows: TGTGCCAGCTCACCACGCGACGGTGGCGAGCAGTACTTC.

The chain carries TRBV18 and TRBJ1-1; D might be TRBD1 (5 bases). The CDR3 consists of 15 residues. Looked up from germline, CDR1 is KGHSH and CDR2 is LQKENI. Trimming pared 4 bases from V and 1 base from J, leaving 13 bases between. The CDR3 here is CASSRQREGNTEAFF. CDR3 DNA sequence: TGTGCCAGCTCACGACAGAGGGAGGGGAACACTGAAGCTTTCTTT.

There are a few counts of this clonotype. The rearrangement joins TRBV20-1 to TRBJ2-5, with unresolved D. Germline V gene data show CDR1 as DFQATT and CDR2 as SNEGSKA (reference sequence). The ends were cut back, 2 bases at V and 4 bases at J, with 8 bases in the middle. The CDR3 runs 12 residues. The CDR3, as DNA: TGCAGTGCTAGAAAGCCTTCAGAGACCCAGTACTTC. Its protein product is CSARKPSETQYF.

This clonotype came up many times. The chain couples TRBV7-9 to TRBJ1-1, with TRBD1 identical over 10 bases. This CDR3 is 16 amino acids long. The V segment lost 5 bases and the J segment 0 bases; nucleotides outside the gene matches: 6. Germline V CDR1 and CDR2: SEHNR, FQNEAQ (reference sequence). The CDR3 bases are TGTGCCAGCAGCCCCTGGACAGGGGGGGTGAACACTGAAGCTTTCTTT. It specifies CASSPWTGGVNTEAFF.

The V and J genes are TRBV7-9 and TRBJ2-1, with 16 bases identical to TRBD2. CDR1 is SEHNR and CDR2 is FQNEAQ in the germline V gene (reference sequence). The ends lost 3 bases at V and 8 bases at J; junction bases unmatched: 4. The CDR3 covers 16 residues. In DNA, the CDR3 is TGTGCCAGCAGCTTGGGACTAGCGGGGGGGATACATGAGCAGTTCTTC. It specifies CASSLGLAGGIHEQFF.

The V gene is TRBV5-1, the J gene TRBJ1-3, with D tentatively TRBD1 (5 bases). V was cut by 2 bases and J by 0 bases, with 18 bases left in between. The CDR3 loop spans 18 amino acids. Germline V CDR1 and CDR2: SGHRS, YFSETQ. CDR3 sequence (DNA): TGCGCCAGCAGCTTAGGCCGCGTGAACAGGAACTCTGGAAACACCATATATTTT. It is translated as CASSLGRVNRNSGNTIYF.

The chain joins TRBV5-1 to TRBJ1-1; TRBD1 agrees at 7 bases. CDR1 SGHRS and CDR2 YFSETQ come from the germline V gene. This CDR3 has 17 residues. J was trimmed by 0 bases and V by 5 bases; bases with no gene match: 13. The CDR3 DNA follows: TGCGCCAGCAGATCCCTGGGGGGGACAGCCATGAACACTGAAGCTTTCTTT. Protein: CASRSLGGTAMNTEAFF.

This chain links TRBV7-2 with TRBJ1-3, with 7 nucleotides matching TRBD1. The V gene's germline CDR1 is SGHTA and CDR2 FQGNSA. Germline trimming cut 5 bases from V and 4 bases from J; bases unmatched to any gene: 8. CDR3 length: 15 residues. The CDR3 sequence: CASSQAPGGGNTIYF. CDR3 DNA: TGTGCCAGCAGCCAAGCCCCAGGGGGAGGAAACACCATATATTTT.

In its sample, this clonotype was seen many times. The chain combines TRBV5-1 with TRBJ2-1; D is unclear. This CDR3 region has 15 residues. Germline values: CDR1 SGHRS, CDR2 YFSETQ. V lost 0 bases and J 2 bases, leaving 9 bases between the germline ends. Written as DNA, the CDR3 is TGCGCCAGCAGCTTGGGACTCACCGCCTACAATGAGCAGTTCTTC. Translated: CASSLGLTAYNEQFF.

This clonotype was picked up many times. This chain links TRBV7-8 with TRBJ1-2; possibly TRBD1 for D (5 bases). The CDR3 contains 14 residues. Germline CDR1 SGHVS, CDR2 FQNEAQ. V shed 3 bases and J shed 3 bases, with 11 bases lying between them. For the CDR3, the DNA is TGTGCCAGCAGCTTGGCCGGGACGGACTATGGCTACACCTTC. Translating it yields CASSLAGTDYGYTF.

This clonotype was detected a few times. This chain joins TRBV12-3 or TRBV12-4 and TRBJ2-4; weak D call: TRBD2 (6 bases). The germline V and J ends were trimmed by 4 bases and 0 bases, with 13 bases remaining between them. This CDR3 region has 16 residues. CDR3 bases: TGTGCCAGCAGTTCACGGGAGAAACTAGCCAAAAACATTCAGTACTTC. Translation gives CASSSREKLAKNIQYF.

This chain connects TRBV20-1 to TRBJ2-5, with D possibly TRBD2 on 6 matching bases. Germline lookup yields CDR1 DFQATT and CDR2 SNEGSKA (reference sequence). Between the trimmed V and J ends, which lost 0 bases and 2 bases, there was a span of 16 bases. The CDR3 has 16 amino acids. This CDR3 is CSARDPWGEPQETQYF. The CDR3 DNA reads TGCAGTGCTAGAGATCCCTGGGGGGAGCCACAAGAGACCCAGTACTTC.

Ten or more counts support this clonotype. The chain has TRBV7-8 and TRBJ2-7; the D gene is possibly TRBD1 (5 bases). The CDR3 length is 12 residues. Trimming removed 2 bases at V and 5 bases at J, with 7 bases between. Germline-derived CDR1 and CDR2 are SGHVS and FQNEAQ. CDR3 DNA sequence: TGTGCCAGCAGCTTAAAAGGGGACGAGCAGTACTTC. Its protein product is CASSLKGDEQYF.

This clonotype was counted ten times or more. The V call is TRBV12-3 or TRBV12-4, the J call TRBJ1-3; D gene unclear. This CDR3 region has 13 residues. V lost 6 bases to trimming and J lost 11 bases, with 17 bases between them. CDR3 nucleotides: TGTGCCAGCAGGATTGACACCGCAGGCTCCATATATTTT. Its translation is CASRIDTAGSIYF.

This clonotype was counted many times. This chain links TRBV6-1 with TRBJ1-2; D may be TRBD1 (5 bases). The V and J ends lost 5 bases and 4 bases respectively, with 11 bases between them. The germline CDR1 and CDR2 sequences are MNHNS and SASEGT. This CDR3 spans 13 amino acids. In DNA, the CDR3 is TGTGCCAGCAGTCCGGGGACGGTCTATGGCTACACCTTC. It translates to CASSPGTVYGYTF.

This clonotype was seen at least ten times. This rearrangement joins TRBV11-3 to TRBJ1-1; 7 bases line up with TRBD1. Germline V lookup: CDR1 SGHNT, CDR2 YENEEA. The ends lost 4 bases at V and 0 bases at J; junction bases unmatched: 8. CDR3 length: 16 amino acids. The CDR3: CASSSRRQGLNTEAFF. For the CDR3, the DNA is TGTGCCAGCAGCTCACGCCGACAGGGCTTGAACACTGAAGCTTTCTTT. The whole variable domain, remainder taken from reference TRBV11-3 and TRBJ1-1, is EAGVVQSPRYKIIEKKQPVAFWCNPISGHNTLYWYLQNLGQGPELLIRYENEEAVDDSQLPKDRFSAERLKGVDSTLKIQPAELGDSAVYLCASSSRRQGLNTEAFFGQGTRLTVV.

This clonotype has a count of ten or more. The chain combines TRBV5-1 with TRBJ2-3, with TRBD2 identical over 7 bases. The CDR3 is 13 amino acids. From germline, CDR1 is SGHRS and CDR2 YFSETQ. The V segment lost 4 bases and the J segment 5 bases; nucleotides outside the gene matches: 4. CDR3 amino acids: CASSQREGDTQYF. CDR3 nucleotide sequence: TGCGCCAGCAGCCAAAGGGAGGGAGATACGCAGTATTTT.

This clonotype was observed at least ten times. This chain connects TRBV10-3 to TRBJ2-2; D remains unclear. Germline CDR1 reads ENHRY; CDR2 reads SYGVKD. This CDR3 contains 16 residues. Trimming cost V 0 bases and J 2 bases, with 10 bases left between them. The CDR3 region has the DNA TGTGCCATCAGTGAGTCGACAAGAACCAACACCGGGGAGCTGTTTTTT. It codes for CAISESTRTNTGELFF.

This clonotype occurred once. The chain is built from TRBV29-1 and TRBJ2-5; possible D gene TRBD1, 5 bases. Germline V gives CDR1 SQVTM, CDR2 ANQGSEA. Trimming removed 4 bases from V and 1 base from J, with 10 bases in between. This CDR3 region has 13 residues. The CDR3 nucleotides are TGCAGCGTTGCCGAAGGGGTCCAAGAGACCCAGTACTTC. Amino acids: CSVAEGVQETQYF.

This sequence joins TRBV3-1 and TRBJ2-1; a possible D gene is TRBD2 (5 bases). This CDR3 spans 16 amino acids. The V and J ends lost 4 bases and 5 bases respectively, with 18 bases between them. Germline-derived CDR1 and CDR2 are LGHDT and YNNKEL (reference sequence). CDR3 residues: CASSRGRRIKDNEQFF. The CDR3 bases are TGTGCCAGCAGCCGAGGGCGGCGGATTAAAGACAATGAGCAGTTCTTC.

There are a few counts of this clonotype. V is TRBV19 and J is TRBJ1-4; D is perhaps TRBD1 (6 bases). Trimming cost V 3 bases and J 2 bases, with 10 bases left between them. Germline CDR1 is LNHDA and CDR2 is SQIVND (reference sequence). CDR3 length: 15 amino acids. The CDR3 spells CASSIQGLTNEKLFF. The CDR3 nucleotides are TGTGCCAGTAGTATCCAGGGGCTCACTAATGAAAAACTGTTTTTT.

The CDR3 nucleotides are TGCAGTGCTAGAGATCTATGGCGAGCGGGGAACACCGGGGAGCTGTTTTTT. Its protein product is CSARDLWRAGNTGELFF. The chain has TRBV20-1 and TRBJ2-2; D is perhaps TRBD2 (6 bases). The germline CDR1 and CDR2 sequences are DFQATT and SNEGSKA (reference sequence). Between the trimmed V and J ends, which lost 0 bases and 1 base, there was a span of 15 bases. CDR3 length: 17 residues.

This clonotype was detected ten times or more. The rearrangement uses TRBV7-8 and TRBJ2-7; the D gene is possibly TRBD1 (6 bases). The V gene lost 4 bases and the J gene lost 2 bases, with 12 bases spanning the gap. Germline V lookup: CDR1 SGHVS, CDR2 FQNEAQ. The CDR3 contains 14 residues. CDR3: CASSSQGGPYEQYF. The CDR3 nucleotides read TGTGCCAGCAGCTCACAGGGCGGCCCCTACGAGCAGTACTTC.

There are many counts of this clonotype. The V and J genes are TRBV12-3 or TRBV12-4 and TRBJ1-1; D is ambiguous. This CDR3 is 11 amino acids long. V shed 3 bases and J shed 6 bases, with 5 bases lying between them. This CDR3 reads CASSFYPEAFF. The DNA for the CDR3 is TGTGCCAGCAGTTTTTACCCTGAAGCTTTCTTT.

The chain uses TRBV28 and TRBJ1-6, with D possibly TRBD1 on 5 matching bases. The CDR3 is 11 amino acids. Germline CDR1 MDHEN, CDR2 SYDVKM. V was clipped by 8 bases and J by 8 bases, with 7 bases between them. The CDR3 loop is CASRRDSPLHF. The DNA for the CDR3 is TGTGCCAGCCGCAGGGATTCACCCCTCCACTTT.

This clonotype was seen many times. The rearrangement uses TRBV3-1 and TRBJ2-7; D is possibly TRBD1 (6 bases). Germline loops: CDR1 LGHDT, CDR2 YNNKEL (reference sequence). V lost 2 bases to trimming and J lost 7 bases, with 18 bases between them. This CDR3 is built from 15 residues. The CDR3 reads CASSQNGQPFLEQYF. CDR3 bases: TGTGCCAGCAGCCAAAACGGACAGCCCTTCCTTGAGCAGTACTTC.